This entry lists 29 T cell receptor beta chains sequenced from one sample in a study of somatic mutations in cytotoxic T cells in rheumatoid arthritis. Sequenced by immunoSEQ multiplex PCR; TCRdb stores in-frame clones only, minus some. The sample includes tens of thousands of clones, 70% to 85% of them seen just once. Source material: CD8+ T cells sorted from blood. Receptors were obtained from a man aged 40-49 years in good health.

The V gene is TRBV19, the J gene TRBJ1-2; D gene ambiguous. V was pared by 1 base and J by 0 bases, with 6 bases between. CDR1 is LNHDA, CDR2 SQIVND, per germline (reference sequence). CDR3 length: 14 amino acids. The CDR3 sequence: CASSIGLTNYGYTF. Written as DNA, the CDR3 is TGTGCCAGTAGTATAGGCCTTACTAACTATGGCTACACCTTC.

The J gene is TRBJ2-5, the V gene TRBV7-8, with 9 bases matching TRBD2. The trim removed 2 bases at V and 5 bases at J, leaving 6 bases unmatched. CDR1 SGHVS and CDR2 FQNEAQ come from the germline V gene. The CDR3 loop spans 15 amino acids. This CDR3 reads CASSLRAGGIETQYF. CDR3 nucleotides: TGTGCCAGCAGCTTACGGGCGGGAGGGATCGAGACCCAGTACTTC.

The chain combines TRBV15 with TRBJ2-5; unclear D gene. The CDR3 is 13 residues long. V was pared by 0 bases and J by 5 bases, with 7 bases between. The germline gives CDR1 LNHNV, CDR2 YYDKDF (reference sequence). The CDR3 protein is CATSRDSAETQYF. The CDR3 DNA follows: TGTGCCACCAGCAGAGATTCGGCGGAGACCCAGTACTTC.

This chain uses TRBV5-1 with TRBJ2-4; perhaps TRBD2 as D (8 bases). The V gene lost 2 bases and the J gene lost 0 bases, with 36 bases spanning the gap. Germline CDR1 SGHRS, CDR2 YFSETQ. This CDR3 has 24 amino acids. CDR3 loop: CASSFDGGEGATSTSRLAKNIQYF. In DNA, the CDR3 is TGCGCCAGCAGCTTCGACGGGGGGGAGGGGGCTACCTCGACTAGCAGATTAGCCAAAAACATTCAGTACTTC.

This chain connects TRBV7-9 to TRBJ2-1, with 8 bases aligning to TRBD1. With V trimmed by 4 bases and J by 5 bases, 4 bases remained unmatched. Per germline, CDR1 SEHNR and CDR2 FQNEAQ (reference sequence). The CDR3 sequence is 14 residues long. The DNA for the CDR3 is TGTGCCAGCAGCTCGGCGGACAGGGACAATGAGCAGTTCTTC. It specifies CASSSADRDNEQFF.

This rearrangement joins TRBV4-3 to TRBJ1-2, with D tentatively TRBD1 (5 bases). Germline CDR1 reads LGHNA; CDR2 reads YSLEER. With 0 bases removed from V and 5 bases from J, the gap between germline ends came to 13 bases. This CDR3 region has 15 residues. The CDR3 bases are TGCGCCAGCAGCCAAGAAGCAGGGATGGGATATGGCTACACCTTC. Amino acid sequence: CASSQEAGMGYGYTF.

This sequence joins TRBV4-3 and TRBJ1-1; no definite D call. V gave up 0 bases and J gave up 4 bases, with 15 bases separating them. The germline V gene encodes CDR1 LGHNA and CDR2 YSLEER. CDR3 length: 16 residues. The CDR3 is CASSQDGLLGGTEAFF. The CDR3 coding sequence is TGCGCCAGCAGCCAAGATGGGCTACTCGGAGGCACTGAAGCTTTCTTT.

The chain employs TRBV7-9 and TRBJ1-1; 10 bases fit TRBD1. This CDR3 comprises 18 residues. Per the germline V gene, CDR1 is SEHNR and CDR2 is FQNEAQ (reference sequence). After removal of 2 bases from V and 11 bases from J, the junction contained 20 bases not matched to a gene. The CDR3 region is CASSLTQRQGALMEAAFF. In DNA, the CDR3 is TGTGCCAGCAGCTTAACCCAAAGACAGGGGGCCTTAATGGAGGCCGCTTTCTTT.

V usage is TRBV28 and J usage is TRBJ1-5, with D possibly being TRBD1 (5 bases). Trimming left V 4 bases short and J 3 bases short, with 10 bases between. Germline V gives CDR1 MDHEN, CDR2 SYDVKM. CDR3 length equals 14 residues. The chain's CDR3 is CASSSGFPNQPQHF. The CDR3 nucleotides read TGTGCCAGCAGTTCAGGGTTTCCCAATCAGCCCCAGCATTTT.

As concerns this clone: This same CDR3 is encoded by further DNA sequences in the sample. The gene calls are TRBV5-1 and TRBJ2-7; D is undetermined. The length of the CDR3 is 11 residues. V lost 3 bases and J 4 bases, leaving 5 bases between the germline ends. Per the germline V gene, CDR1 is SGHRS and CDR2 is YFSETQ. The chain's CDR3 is CASSSTYEQYF. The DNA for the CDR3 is TGCGCCAGCAGCTCAACATACGAGCAGTACTTC.

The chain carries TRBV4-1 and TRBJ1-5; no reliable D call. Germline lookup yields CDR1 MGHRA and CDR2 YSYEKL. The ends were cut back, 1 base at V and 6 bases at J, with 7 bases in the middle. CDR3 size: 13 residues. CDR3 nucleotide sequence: TGCGCCAGCAGCCAAGTGAGAGGTCAGCCCCAGCATTTT. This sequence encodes CASSQVRGQPQHF.

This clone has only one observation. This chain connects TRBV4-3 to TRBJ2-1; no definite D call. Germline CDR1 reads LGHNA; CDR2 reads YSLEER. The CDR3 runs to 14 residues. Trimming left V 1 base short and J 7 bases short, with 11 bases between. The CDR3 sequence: CASSQGDLQNEQFF. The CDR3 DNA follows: TGCGCCAGCAGCCAAGGTGACCTACAGAATGAGCAGTTCTTC.

The CDR3: CASSIVIASGELFF. The CDR3 region has the DNA TGTGCCAGTAGCATCGTAATAGCCTCTGGGGAGCTGTTTTTT. This chain uses TRBV19 with TRBJ2-2; D is uncertain. V gave up 6 bases and J gave up 8 bases, with 16 bases separating them. CDR1 and CDR2 from the germline V gene are LNHDA and SQIVND (reference sequence). This CDR3 is 14 amino acids long.

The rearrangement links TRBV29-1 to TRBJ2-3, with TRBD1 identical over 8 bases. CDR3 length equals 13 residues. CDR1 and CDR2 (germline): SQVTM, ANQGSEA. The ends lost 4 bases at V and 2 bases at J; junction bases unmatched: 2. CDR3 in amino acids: CSVGQGATDTQYF. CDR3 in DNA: TGCAGCGTTGGGCAGGGGGCCACAGATACGCAGTATTTT.

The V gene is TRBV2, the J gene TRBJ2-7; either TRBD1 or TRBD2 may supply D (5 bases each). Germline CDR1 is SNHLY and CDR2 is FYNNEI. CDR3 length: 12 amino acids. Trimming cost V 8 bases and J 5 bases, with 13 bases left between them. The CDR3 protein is CASDRGDDEQYF. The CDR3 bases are TGTGCCAGCGATCGAGGGGACGACGAGCAGTACTTC.

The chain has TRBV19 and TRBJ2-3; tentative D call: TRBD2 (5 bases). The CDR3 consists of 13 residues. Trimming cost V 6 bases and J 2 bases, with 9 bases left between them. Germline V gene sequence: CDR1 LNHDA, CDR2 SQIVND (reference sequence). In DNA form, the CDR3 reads TGTGCCAGTAGCGGGGTATCCACAGATACGCAGTATTTT. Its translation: CASSGVSTDTQYF.

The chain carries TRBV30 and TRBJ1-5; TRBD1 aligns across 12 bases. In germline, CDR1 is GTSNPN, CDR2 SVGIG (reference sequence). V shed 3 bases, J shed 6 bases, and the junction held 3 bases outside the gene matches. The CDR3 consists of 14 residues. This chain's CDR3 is CAWSGTGGLQPQHF. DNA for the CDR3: TGTGCCTGGAGCGGGACAGGGGGCCTTCAGCCCCAGCATTTT.

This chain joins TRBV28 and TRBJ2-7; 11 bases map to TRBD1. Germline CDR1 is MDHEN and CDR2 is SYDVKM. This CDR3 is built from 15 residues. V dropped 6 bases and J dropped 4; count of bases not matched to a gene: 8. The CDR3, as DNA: TGTGCCAGCAGATTCCGGACAGGGGGCGTTTACGAGCAGTACTTC. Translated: CASRFRTGGVYEQYF.

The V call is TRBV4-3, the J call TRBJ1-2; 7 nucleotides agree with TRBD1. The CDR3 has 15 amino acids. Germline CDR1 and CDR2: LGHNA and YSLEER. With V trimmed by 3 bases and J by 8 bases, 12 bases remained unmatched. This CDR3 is CASSHSTGATLGYTF. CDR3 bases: TGCGCCAGCAGCCATTCTACAGGGGCAACTTTAGGCTACACCTTC.

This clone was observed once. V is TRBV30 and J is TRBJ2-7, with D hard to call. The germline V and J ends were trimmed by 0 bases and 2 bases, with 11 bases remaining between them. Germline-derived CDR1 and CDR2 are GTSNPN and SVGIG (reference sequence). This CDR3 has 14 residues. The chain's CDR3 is CAWSVTNGAYEQYF. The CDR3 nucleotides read TGTGCCTGGAGTGTCACTAACGGTGCCTACGAGCAGTACTTC.

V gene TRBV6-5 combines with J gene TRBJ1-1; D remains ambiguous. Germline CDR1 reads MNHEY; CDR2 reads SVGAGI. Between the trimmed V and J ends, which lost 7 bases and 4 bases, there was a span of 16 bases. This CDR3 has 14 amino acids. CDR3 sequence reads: CASNPYRELTEAFF. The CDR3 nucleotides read TGTGCCAGCAACCCTTACCGGGAGCTCACTGAAGCTTTCTTT.

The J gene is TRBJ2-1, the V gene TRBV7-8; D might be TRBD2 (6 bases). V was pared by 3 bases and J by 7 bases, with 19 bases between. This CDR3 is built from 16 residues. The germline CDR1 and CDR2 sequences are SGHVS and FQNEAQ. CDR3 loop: CASSFRSGRGINEQFF. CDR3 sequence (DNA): TGTGCCAGCAGCTTCAGATCGGGACGCGGGATAAATGAGCAGTTCTTC.

CDR3 in DNA: TGTGCCAGCAGCCAAGATGCGGGACGGATCTCCTACAATGAGCAGTTCTTC. Its protein product is CASSQDAGRISYNEQFF. The chain is built from TRBV14 and TRBJ2-1; weak D call: TRBD2 (6 bases). The CDR3 runs to 17 residues. Trimming shortened V by 0 bases and J by 0 bases, and 12 bases separated the two germline ends. In germline, CDR1 is SGHDN, CDR2 FVKESK.

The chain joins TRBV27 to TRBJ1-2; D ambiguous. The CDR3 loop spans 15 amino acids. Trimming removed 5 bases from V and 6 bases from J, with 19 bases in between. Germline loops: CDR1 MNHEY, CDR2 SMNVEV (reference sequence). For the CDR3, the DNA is TGTGCCAGCAGTAACGACGGTCCCGCCGTAGATGGCTACACCTTC. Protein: CASSNDGPAVDGYTF.

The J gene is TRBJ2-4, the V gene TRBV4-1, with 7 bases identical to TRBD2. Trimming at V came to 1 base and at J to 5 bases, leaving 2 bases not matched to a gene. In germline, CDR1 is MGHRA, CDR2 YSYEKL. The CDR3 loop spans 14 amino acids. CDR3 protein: CASSQVRGENIQYF. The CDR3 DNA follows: TGCGCCAGCAGCCAAGTCCGGGGGGAAAACATTCAGTACTTC.

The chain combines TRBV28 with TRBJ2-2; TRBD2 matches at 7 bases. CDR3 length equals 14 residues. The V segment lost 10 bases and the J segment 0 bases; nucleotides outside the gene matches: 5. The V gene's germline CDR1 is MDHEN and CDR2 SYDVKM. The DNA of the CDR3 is TGTGCCACCACACTAGCGACGAACACCGGGGAGCTGTTTTTT. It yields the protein CATTLATNTGELFF.

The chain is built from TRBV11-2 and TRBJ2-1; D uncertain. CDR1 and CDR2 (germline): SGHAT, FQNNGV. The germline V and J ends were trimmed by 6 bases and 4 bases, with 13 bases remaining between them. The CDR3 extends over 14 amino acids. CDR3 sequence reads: CASRERASYNEQFF. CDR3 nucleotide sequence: TGTGCCAGCAGAGAAAGGGCCTCTTACAATGAGCAGTTCTTC.

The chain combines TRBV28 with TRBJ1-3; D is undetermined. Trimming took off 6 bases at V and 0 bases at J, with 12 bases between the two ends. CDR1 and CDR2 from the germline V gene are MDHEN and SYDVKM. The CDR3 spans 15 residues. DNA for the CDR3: TGTGCCAGCAGGTTACTTCAGAACTCTGGAAACACCATATATTTT. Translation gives CASRLLQNSGNTIYF.

This CDR3 reads CASSLGIIRGLRETQYF. The CDR3 DNA reads as TGTGCCAGCAGCTTGGGTATAATTCGGGGACTCAGGGAGACCCAGTACTTC. The rearrangement links TRBV5-6 to TRBJ2-5, with D possibly TRBD2 on 6 matching bases. The V end was cut by 0 bases, the J end by 5 bases, with 20 bases between. This CDR3 is 17 amino acids long. CDR1 and CDR2 (germline): SGHDT, YYEEEE. The entire variable domain, with the rest obtained from reference TRBV5-6 and TRBJ2-5, is as follows: DAGVTQSPTHLIKTRGQQVTLRCSPKSGHDTVSWYQQALGQGPQFIFQYYEEEERQRGNFPDRFSGHQFPNYSSELNVNALLLGDSALYLCASSLGIIRGLRETQYFGPGTRLLVL.